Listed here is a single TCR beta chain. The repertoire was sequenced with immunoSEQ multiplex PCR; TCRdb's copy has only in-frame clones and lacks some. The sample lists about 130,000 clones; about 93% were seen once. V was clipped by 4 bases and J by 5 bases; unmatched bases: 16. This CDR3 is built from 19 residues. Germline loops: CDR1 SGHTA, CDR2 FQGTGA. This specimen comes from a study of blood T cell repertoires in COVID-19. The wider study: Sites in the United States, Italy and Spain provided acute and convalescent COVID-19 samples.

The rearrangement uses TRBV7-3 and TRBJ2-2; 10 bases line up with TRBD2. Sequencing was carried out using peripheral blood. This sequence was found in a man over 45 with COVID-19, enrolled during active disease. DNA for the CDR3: TGTGCCAGCAGCTCCCTCGGGGGAAGAGCGGGAGGGCCGACCGGGGAGCTGTTTTTT. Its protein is CASSSLGGRAGGPTGELFF.